The text below deals with one T cell receptor beta chain. An end of the junction differs from the germline gene, which may be a read error. Germline lookup yields CDR1 MNHNY and CDR2 SVGAGI (reference sequence). CDR3 length: 15 amino acids. The authors ran a second PCR of roughly 6 to 12 cycles using a sample-barcoded 5' primer and a J-beta primer mix. MiXCR was run by TCRdb on the 5' RACE reads, yielding one entry per CDR3 protein. The sample has about 580,000 distinct CDR3 sequences; roughly 43% are singletons. This sample is part of a study of blood T cells in healthy people across ages. The TCR sequence derives from an elderly man in good health. The chain has TRBV6-6 and TRBJ2-1; the D is unclear. Sequences were obtained from blood. The CDR3 bases are TGTGCCAGCAGCGTAGGGCCCACTCCCAACAATGAGCAGATCTTC. It specifies CASSVGPTPNNEQIF.